A selection of T cell receptor beta chains follows, all from one sample in a study of cytomegalovirus exposure and HLA in healthy donors. Repertoires were generated with immunoSEQ multiplex PCR, while TCRdb's copy carries only in-frame clones and drops some. This table has roughly 160,000 clones, roughly 79% appearing once. Sample: PBMCs. The receptor source for this set is a woman aged 45-60 years in good health and CMV-seronegative. The CDR3 runs from the conserved cysteine through the conserved F or W. The D gene is left open where the match is weak. Size tells how often a clone was seen (once, few, many) or the class of an expanded clone, and some rows leave it out.

>TRBJ1-5|TRBV9|once|.
CASRFMSQCQPQHF
TGTGCCAGCAGGTTTATGTCACAGTGTCAGCCCCAGCATTTT
>TRBJ2-5|TRBV15|.|.
CATSTRGGEQYF
TGTGCCACCAGCACTAGGGGGGGAGAGCAGTACTTC
>TRBJ2-5|TRBV7-6|once|.
CASSPLPLQETQYF
TGTGCCAGCAGCCCTCTCCCCTTACAAGAGACCCAGTACTTC
>TRBJ2-3|TRBV5-6|.|TRBD1
CASSQTGADTDTQYF
TGTGCCAGCAGCCAGACAGGGGCCGACACAGATACGCAGTATTTT
>TRBJ2-5|TRBV6-5|.|.
CASSDRNVETQYF
TGTGCCAGCAGTGACAGAAATGTGGAGACCCAGTACTTC
>TRBJ2-2|TRBV18|.|.
CASSTNTGELFF
TGTGCCAGCTCCACGAACACCGGGGAGCTGTTTTTT
>TRBJ2-2|TRBV28|.|TRBD1
CASSLDRGTGELFF
TGTGCCAGCAGTTTAGACAGGGGCACCGGGGAGCTGTTTTTT
>TRBJ1-2|TRBV19|.|.
CASSIQAGEYGYTF
TGTGCCAGTAGTATCCAGGCAGGGGAATATGGCTACACCTTC
>TRBJ2-3|TRBV29-1|.|TRBD1
CSVLDRGQTDTQYF
TGCAGCGTATTGGACAGGGGGCAAACAGATACGCAGTATTTT
>TRBJ2-3|TRBV19|.|.
CASSILRGGTDTQYF
TGTGCCAGTAGTATTCTCAGGGGGGGCACAGATACGCAGTATTTT
>TRBJ1-4|TRBV7-2|.|.
CASSLSVSATNEKLFF
TGTGCCAGCAGCTTATCTGTCTCTGCAACTAATGAAAAACTGTTTTTT
>TRBJ2-7|TRBV21-1|.|.
CASSKPCPRLAGVGYEQYF
TGTGCCAGCAGCAAACCTTGCCCCCGACTAGCGGGAGTTGGCTACGAGCAGTACTTC
>TRBJ2-2|TRBV4-1|.|TRBD1
CASSLGQGSGGELFF
TGCGCCAGCAGCCTTGGACAGGGAAGCGGCGGGGAGCTGTTTTTT
>TRBJ1-2|TRBV27|.|.
CASRPGGSYGYTF
TGTGCCAGCAGGCCGGGGGGTAGTTATGGCTACACCTTC
>TRBJ1-5|TRBV9|.|.
CASSVARQGGPQHF
TGTGCCAGCAGCGTAGCTAGGCAGGGTGGGCCCCAGCATTTT
>TRBJ1-3|TRBV14|once|.
CASSQDLPPGDYRNTIYF
TGTGCCAGCAGCCAAGATCTCCCTCCGGGGGATTATAGGAACACCATATATTTT
>TRBJ2-7|TRBV7-2|.|TRBD2
CASSKGLAGGSYEQYF
TGTGCCAGCAGCAAGGGACTAGCGGGAGGATCGTACGAGCAGTACTTC
>TRBJ2-7|TRBV4-1|.|TRBD1
CASSQGDSLTYEQYF
TGCGCCAGCAGCCAAGGGGACAGCCTGACCTACGAGCAGTACTTC
>TRBJ2-1|TRBV20-1|.|.
CSLATWNEQFF
TGCAGTCTAGCGACCTGGAATGAGCAGTTCTTC
>TRBJ2-4|TRBV6-1|.|.
CASSEAGGPKNIQYF
TGTGCCAGCAGTGAAGCGGGGGGGCCCAAAAACATTCAGTACTTC
>TRBJ1-5|TRBV6-5|.|.
CASSPEGAGNQPQHF
TGTGCCAGCAGCCCTGAGGGCGCGGGCAATCAGCCCCAGCATTTT
>TRBJ2-5|TRBV30|.|.
CAWSGLRQETQYF
TGTGCCTGGAGTGGTCTCAGACAAGAGACCCAGTACTTC
>TRBJ1-2|TRBV27|.|.
CASSSPWGDGYTF
TGTGCCAGCAGTTCCCCTTGGGGGGATGGCTACACCTTC
>TRBJ2-1|TRBV7-2|.|.
CASSRRLESSYNEQFF
TGTGCCAGCAGCCGCCGACTAGAAAGCTCCTACAATGAGCAGTTCTTC
>TRBJ2-5|TRBV4-3|.|TRBD2
CASSRGSGIQETQYF
TGCGCCAGCAGCAGGGGTAGCGGGATCCAAGAGACCCAGTACTTC
>TRBJ1-2|TRBV14|.|.
CASSQANRPYGYTF
TGTGCCAGCAGCCAAGCGAACAGACCTTATGGCTACACCTTC
>TRBJ2-1|TRBV14|.|.
CASSQATPGNKQFF
TGTGCCAGCAGCCAAGCTACGCCAGGAAACAAGCAGTTCTTC
>TRBJ2-5|TRBV18|once|.
CASSPLGRQETQYF
TGTGCCAGCTCACCACTGGGGAGGCAAGAGACCCAGTACTTC
>TRBJ2-6|TRBV5-4|few|TRBD1
CASSFTGDGANVLTF
TGTGCCAGCAGCTTTACAGGGGATGGGGCCAACGTCCTGACTTTC
>TRBJ2-5|TRBV5-6|.|.
CASSWGQRETQYF
TGTGCCAGCAGCTGGGGGCAGCGAGAGACCCAGTACTTC
>TRBJ1-1|TRBV14|.|.
CASSHRRSPLNTEAFF
TGTGCCAGCAGCCACAGACGGAGCCCATTGAACACTGAAGCTTTCTTT
>TRBJ1-2|TRBV19|.|TRBD1
CASTTGVAIGGYTF
TGTGCCAGTACTACAGGGGTTGCGATCGGTGGCTACACCTTC
>TRBJ2-2|TRBV5-4|.|TRBD2
CASSSQGLAGGGELFF
TGTGCCAGCAGCTCCCAGGGACTAGCGGGGGGCGGGGAGCTGTTTTTT
>TRBJ2-5|TRBV6-1|.|.
CASSPRPNQETQYF
TGTGCCAGCTCCCCCAGGCCTAACCAAGAGACCCAGTACTTC
>TRBJ1-5|TRBV18|.|.
CASSPEGGPNQPQHF
TGTGCCAGCTCACCCGAAGGGGGACCCAATCAGCCCCAGCATTTT
>TRBJ1-1|TRBV19|few|.
CASSQIQGLPEAFF
TGTGCCAGTAGTCAGATCCAGGGGCTCCCTGAAGCTTTCTTT
>TRBJ2-1|TRBV11-2|.|.
CASSLDVQDNEQFF
TGTGCCAGCAGCTTAGATGTACAGGACAATGAGCAGTTCTTC
>TRBJ1-1|TRBV7-2|.|TRBD1
CASNQRGRGTFF
TGTGCCAGCAACCAGAGGGGCAGGGGGACTTTCTTT
>TRBJ2-3|TRBV10-2|.|TRBD2
CASRREGTDTQYF
TGCGCCAGCAGGCGGGAGGGCACAGATACGCAGTATTTT
>TRBJ1-2|TRBV27|.|.
CASSGGINGYTF
TGTGCCAGCAGCGGGGGAATAAATGGCTACACCTTC
>TRBJ2-2|TRBV7-8|few|TRBD1
CASSFRQGYTGELFF
TGTGCCAGCAGCTTTCGACAGGGATATACCGGGGAGCTGTTTTTT
>TRBJ1-1|TRBV4-3|.|TRBD1
CASSWRTGGTEAFF
TGCGCCAGCAGCTGGCGGACAGGGGGGACTGAAGCTTTCTTT
>TRBJ2-7|TRBV6-1|once|.
CASGLGTSTYEQYF
TGTGCCAGCGGACTTGGGACATCGACCTACGAGCAGTACTTC
>TRBJ2-7|TRBV4-1|.|TRBD1
CASSHGTGNEQYF
TGCGCCAGCAGCCACGGGACAGGGAACGAGCAGTACTTC
>TRBJ2-3|TRBV19|.|.
CASSSGTSTDTQYF
TGTGCCAGTAGTAGCGGGACTAGCACAGATACGCAGTATTTT
>TRBJ2-1|TRBV19|.|TRBD2
CASSVAGGQGEQFF
TGTGCCAGTAGTGTGGCGGGGGGCCAAGGGGAGCAGTTCTTC
>TRBJ1-4|TRBV4-1|.|TRBD1
CASSQDWDREGTNEKLFF
TGCGCCAGCAGCCAAGATTGGGACAGGGAGGGAACTAATGAAAAACTGTTTTTT
>TRBJ1-4|TRBV2|.|.
CASSPRQASEKLFF
TGTGCCAGCAGCCCTAGACAGGCGAGTGAAAAACTGTTTTTT
>TRBJ1-1|TRBV5-4|.|.
CASSSNTGLNTEAFF
TGTGCCAGCAGCTCAAATACAGGGTTGAACACTGAAGCTTTCTTT
>TRBJ1-6|TRBV7-2|.|.
CASSLTVSYNSPLHF
TGTGCCAGCAGCTTGACAGTCTCCTATAATTCACCCCTCCACTTT
>TRBJ1-1|TRBV29-1|.|TRBD1
CSVATGQGNTEAFF
TGCAGCGTGGCTACGGGACAGGGAAACACTGAAGCTTTCTTT
>TRBJ2-1|TRBV30|.|TRBD2
CAWSLGTITNEQFF
TGTGCCTGGAGCCTCGGGACTATTACGAATGAGCAGTTCTTC
>TRBJ2-6|TRBV5-1|.|.
CASSLDMGLGANVLTF
TGCGCCAGCAGCTTGGACATGGGGCTTGGGGCCAACGTCCTGACTTTC
>TRBJ2-2|TRBV9|.|.
CASSDSNTGELFF
TGTGCCAGCAGCGACTCAAACACCGGGGAGCTGTTTTTT